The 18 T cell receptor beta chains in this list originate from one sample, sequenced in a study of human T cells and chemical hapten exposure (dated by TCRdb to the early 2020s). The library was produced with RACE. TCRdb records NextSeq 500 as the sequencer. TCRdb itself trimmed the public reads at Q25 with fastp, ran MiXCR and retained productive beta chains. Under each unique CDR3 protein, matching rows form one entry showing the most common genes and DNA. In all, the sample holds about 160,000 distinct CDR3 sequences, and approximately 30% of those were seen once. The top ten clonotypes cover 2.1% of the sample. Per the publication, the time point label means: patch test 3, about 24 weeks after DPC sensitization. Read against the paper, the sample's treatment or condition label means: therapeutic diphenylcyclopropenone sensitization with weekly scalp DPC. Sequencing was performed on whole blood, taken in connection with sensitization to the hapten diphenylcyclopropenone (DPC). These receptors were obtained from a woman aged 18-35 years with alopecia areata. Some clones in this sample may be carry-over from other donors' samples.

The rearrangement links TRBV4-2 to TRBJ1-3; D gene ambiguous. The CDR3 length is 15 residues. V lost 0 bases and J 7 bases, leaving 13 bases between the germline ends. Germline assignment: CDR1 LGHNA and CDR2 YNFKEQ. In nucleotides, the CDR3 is TGTGCCAGCAGCCAAGATCGACGGGTAGAGAACACCATATATTTT. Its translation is CASSQDRRVENTIYF.

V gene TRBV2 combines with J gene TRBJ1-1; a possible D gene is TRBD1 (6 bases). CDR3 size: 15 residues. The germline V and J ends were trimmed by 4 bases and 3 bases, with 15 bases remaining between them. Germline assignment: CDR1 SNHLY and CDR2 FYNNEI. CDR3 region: CASSATWGLDTEAFF. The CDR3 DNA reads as TGTGCCAGCAGTGCAACGTGGGGGCTGGACACTGAAGCTTTCTTT.

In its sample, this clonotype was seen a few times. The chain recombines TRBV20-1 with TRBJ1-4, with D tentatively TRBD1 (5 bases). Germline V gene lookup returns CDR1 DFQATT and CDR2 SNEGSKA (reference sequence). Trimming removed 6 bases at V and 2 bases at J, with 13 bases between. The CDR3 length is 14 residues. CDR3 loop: CSARRQPTNEKLFF. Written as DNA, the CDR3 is TGCAGTGCCAGAAGACAGCCCACTAATGAAAAACTGTTTTTT.

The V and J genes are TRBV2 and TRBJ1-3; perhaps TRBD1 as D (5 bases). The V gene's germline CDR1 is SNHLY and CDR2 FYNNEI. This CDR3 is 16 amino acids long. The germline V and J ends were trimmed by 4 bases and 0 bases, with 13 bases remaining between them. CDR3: CASSAQHGASGNTIYF. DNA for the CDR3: TGTGCCAGCAGTGCGCAGCACGGGGCCTCTGGAAACACCATATATTTT.

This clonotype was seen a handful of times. The CDR3 sequence is CASSLISGRGETQYF. Here the CDR3 DNA reads TGTGCCAGTAGTTTGATTAGCGGGAGGGGAGAGACCCAGTACTTC. V usage is TRBV19 and J usage is TRBJ2-5; 11 bases are a match to TRBD2. Germline V gene lookup returns CDR1 LNHDA and CDR2 SQIVND (reference sequence). This CDR3 contains 15 residues. Losses at the gene ends were 5 bases for V and 4 bases for J; bases not matched to a gene: 6.

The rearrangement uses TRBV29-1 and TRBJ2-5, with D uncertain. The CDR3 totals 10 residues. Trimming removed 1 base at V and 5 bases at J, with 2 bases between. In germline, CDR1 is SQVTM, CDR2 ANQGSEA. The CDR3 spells CSVEGETQYF. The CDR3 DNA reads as TGCAGCGTTGAAGGCGAGACCCAGTACTTC.

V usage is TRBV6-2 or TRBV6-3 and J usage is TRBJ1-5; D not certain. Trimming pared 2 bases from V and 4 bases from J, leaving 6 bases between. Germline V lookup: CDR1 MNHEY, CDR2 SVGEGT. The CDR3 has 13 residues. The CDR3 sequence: CASSYDGNQPQHF. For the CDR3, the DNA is TGTGCCAGCAGTTACGACGGGAATCAGCCCCAGCATTTT.

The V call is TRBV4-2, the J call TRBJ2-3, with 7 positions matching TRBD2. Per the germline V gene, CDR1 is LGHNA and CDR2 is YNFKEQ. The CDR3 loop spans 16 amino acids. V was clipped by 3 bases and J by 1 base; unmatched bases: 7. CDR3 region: CASSQGERGRTDTQYF. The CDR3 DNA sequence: TGTGCCAGCAGCCAGGGAGAGCGGGGACGCACAGATACGCAGTATTTT.

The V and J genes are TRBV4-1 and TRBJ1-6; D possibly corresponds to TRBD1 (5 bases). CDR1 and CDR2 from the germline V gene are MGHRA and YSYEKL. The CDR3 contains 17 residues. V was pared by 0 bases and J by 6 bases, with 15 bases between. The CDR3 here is CASSQDRGRAINSPLHF. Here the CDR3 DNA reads TGCGCCAGCAGCCAAGATAGGGGTAGGGCAATTAATTCACCCCTCCACTTT.

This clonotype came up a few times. The CDR3 spells CSARVSQGGQPQHF. As DNA, the CDR3 is TGCAGTGCTAGAGTGTCACAGGGCGGTCAGCCCCAGCATTTT. The genes are TRBV20-1 and TRBJ1-5, with D tentatively TRBD1 (6 bases). The CDR3 contains 14 residues. The V and J ends lost 1 base and 6 bases respectively, with 13 bases between them. Looked up from germline, CDR1 is DFQATT and CDR2 is SNEGSKA (reference sequence).

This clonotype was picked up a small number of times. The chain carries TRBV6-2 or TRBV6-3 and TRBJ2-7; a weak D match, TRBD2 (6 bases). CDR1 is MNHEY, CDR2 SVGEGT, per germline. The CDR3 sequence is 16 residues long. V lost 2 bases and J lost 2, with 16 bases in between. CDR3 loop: CASSYMVSSATYEQYF. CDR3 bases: TGTGCCAGCAGTTACATGGTGTCTAGCGCGACCTACGAGCAGTACTTC.

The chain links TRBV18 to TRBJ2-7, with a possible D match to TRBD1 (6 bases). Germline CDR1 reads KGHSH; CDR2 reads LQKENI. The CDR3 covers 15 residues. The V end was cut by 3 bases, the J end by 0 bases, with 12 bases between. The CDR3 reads CASSPPGARSYEQYF. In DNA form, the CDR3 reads TGTGCCAGCTCACCCCCAGGGGCCCGCTCCTACGAGCAGTACTTC.

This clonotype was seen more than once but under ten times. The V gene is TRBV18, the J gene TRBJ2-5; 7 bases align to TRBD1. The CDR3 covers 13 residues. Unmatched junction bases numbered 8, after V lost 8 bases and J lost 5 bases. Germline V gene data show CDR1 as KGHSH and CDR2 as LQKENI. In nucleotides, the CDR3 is TGTGCCAGCAAACCGACAGGGTTTGAGACCCAGTACTTC. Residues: CASKPTGFETQYF. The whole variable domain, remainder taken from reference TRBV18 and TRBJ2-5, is NAGVMQNPRHLVRRRGQEARLRCSPMKGHSHVYWYRQLPEEGLKFMVYLQKENIIDESGMPKERFSAEFPKEGPSILRIQQVVRGDSAAYFCASKPTGFETQYFGPGTRLLVL.

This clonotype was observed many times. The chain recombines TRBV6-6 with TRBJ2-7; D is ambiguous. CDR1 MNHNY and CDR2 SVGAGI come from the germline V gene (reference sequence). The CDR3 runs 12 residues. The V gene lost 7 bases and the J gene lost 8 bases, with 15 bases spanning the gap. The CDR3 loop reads CASKKSAGQQYF. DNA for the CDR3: TGTGCCAGCAAAAAGAGTGCCGGGCAGCAGTACTTC.

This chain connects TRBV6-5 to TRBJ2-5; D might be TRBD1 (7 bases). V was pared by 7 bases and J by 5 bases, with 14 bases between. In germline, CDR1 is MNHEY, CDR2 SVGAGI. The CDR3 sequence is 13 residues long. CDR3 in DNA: TGTGCCAGCAAACCAGGGGGGAAGGAGACCCAGTACTTC. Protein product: CASKPGGKETQYF.

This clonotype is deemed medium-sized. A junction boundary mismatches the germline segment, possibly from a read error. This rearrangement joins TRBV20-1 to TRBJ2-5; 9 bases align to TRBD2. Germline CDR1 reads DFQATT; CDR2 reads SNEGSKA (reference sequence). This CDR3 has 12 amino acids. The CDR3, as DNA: TGCAGTGCTAGACCTCTAGCGGGGTGGACCAAATTC. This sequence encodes CSARPLAGWTKF.

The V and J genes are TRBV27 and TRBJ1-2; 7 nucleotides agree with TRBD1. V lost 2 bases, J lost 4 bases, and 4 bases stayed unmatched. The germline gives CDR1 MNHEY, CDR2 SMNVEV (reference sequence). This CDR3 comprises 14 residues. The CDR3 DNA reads TGTGCCAGCAGTTTAAAGGCAGGGGGCTATGGCTACACCTTC. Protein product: CASSLKAGGYGYTF.

The CDR3 DNA reads as TGTGCCAGCAGCAGACTCACGACGAACACTGAAGCTTTCTTT. It translates to CASSRLTTNTEAFF. The V and J genes are TRBV6-6 and TRBJ1-1, with unresolved D. CDR3 length: 14 amino acids. Trimming pared 6 bases from V and 1 base from J, leaving 12 bases between. The V gene's germline CDR1 is MNHNY and CDR2 SVGAGI (reference sequence).